The T cell receptor (beta chain) described here comes from a study of cytomegalovirus exposure and HLA in healthy donors. V was shortened by 1 base and J by 0 bases, with 13 bases between the two germline ends. Looked up from germline, CDR1 is SEHNR and CDR2 is FQNEAQ (reference sequence). CDR3 length: 17 residues. Use of 60 Vbeta and 13 Jbeta primers characterized the PCR. Produced via immunoSEQ multiplex PCR; TCRdb's table is partial and in-frame only. The sample carries 150,000 to 200,000 clones, almost 80% recorded once. The sequence was obtained from a man aged 45 to 65 in good health and CMV-seropositive. The V gene is TRBV7-9, the J gene TRBJ2-4; maybe TRBD1 (6 bases). Sequencing was carried out using PBMCs. CDR3 nucleotide sequence: TGTGCCAGCAGCTTAGTGCGAGGGGGTCTAGCCAAAAACATTCAGTACTTC. It codes for CASSLVRGGLAKNIQYF.